This T cell receptor beta chain was retrieved from a study of blood T cell repertoires in COVID-19. Looking at the study overall: Acute and convalescent COVID-19 specimens originated in the United States, Italy and Spain.

In the authors' methods: Estimation of nucleated cell counts was performed using reference gene primer amplification. TCRdb's copy holds only in-frame clones and misses some; the assay was immunoSEQ multiplex PCR. V, J and clone size are those of that table, while D and trimming were read from the DNA. This sample has more than 95,000 clones, with over 75% found just once. The CDR3 covers 15 residues. The V end was cut by 6 bases, the J end by 4 bases, with 16 bases between. The germline V gene encodes CDR1 MNHEY and CDR2 SVGAGI. This clone was seen a single time. This TCR was recovered from a man aged 60 to 69 with acute or convalescent COVID-19. The sample comprised peripheral blood. The chain employs TRBV6-5 and TRBJ2-1, with a possible D match to TRBD1 (6 bases). CDR3 coding DNA: TGTGCCAGCAGCGGAGAACAGGGATCTTACAATGAGCAGTTCTTC. Translating it yields CASSGEQGSYNEQFF.